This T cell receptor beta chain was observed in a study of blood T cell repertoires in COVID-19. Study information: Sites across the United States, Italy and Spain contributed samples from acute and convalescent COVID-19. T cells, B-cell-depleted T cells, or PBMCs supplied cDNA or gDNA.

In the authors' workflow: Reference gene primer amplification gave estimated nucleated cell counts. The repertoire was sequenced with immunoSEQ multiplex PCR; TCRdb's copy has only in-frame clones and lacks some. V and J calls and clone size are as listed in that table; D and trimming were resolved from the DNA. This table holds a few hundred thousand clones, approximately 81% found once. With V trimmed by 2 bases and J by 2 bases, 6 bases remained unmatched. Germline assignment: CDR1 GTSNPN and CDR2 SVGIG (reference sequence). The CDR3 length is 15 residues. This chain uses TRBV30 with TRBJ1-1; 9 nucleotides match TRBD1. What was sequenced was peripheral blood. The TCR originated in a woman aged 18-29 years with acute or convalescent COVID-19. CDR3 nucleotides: TGTGCCTGGAGTCCCTCGACAGGGGGAAACACTGAAGCTTTCTTT. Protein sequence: CAWSPSTGGNTEAFF.